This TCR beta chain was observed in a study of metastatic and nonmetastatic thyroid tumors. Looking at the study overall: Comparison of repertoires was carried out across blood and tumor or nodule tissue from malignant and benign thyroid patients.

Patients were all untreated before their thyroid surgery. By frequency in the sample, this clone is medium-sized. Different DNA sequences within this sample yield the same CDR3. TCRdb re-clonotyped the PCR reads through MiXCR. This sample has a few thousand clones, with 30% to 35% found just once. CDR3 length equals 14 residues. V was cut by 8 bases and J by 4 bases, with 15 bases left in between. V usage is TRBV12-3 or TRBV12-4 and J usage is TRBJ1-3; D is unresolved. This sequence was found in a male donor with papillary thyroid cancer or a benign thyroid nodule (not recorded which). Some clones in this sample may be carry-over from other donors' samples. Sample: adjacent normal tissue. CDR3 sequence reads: CASGKVFSGNTIYF. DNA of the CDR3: TGTGCCAGCGGGAAAGTATTCTCCGGAAACACCATATATTTT.